This T cell receptor beta chain was observed in a study of blood T cells in healthy people across ages. The second PCR ran 7 to 11 cycles with a sample-barcoded 5' primer and J-beta primers. A template-switch adaptor containing 12 random nucleotides labeled each cDNA molecule. TCRdb re-called the 5' RACE reads through MiXCR, storing one row per CDR3 protein. The sample has hundreds of thousands of distinct CDR3 sequences, 40% to 45% seen once; the top ten hold 25% to 35%. This clonotype came up a few times. The antigen is undetermined. A much larger clone lies a single base off, so this may be a read error. This CDR3 comprises 14 residues. V was trimmed by 2 bases and J by 2 bases, leaving 8 bases between them. Germline V CDR1 and CDR2: MNHEY, SVGAGI. Study-wide findings and caveats: Greater diversity and more naive CD4+ cells were seen in long-lived donors than in aged donors.

The chain employs TRBV6-5 and TRBJ2-3; the D is unclear. Sequencing was carried out using blood. The TCR was taken from a man older than 75 in good health. Here the CDR3 DNA reads TGTGCCAGCAGTTACAGGCAGAACACAGATACGCAGTATTTT. Its translation: CASSYRQNTDTQYF.